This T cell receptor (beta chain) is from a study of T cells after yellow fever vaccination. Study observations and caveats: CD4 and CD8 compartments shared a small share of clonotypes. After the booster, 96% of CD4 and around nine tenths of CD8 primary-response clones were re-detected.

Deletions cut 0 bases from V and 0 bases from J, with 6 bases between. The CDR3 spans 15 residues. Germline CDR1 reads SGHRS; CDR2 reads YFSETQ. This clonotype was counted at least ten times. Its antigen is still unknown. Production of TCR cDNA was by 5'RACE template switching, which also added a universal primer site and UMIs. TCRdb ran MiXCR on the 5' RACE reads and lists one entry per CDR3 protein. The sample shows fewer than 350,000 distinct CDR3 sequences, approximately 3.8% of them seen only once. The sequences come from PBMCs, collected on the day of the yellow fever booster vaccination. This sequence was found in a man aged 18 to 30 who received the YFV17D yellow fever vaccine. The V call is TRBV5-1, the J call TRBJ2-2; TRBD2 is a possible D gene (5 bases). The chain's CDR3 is CASSLGTSNTGELFF. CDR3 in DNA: TGCGCCAGCAGCTTGGGGACTTCGAACACCGGGGAGCTGTTTTTT.